A selection of T cell receptor beta chains follows, all from one sample in a study of T cell changes during pregnancy in multiple sclerosis. Libraries were prepared by immunoSEQ multiplex PCR; TCRdb keeps only in-frame clonotypes and omits some of them. The sample carries tens of thousands of clones, 70% to 90% recorded once. Source: peripheral blood, taken before pregnancy. Source of these receptors: a female donor with multiple sclerosis, enrolled in a pregnancy study. CDR3s leave out the opening cysteine and the closing phenylalanine or tryptophan. Expanded clones get a size class; other rows say once, few or many, or leave the size out.

J gene: TRBJ1-1; clone size: NA; V gene: TRBV27; CDR3 protein: ASAKGEGNTEAF
J gene: TRBJ2-5; clone size: NA; V gene: TRBV4-2; CDR3 protein: ASSQVGQGDIQETQY
J gene: TRBJ2-5; clone size: few; V gene: TRBV7-7; CDR3 protein: ASSLARTGGETQY
J gene: TRBJ2-1; clone size: NA; V gene: TRBV7-9; CDR3 protein: ASSRQGKGYNEQF
J gene: TRBJ2-7; clone size: NA; V gene: TRBV6-6; CDR3 protein: ASKQRDRVNDEQY
J gene: TRBJ1-1; clone size: NA; V gene: TRBV14; CDR3 protein: ASSQLGTDTEAF
J gene: TRBJ1-2; clone size: NA; V gene: TRBV19; CDR3 protein: ASMESGTGTWYGYT
J gene: TRBJ2-7; clone size: NA; V gene: TRBV11-3; CDR3 protein: ASSLYPGASYYEQY
J gene: TRBJ1-1; clone size: NA; V gene: TRBV5-1; CDR3 protein: ASTVDRPNTEAF
J gene: TRBJ2-7; clone size: NA; V gene: TRBV21-1; CDR3 protein: ASSTRDRGPLEQY
J gene: TRBJ1-4; clone size: NA; V gene: TRBV6-5; CDR3 protein: ASRPSPPQDEKLF
J gene: TRBJ1-6; clone size: NA; V gene: TRBV9; CDR3 protein: ASSVGTGGSPLH
J gene: TRBJ2-1; clone size: NA; V gene: TRBV7-8; CDR3 protein: ASSLRLAVPNEQF
J gene: TRBJ2-5; clone size: NA; V gene: TRBV19; CDR3 protein: ASSMGGGGTQY
J gene: TRBJ2-7; clone size: NA; V gene: TRBV6-5; CDR3 protein: ASSSGFSYEQY
J gene: TRBJ2-7; clone size: NA; V gene: TRBV7-9; CDR3 protein: ASSWDRGPGEQY
J gene: TRBJ1-5; clone size: NA; V gene: TRBV19; CDR3 protein: ASSIEPNSNQPQH
J gene: TRBJ1-4; clone size: NA; V gene: TRBV5-1; CDR3 protein: ASSSKKTGVGGEKLF
J gene: TRBJ1-1; clone size: NA; V gene: TRBV5-1; CDR3 protein: ASSFLGGLETEAF
J gene: TRBJ1-5; clone size: NA; V gene: TRBV30; CDR3 protein: AWSGNSNQPQH
J gene: TRBJ2-7; clone size: NA; V gene: TRBV6-5; CDR3 protein: ASSYGQGAYEQY
J gene: TRBJ1-2; clone size: NA; V gene: TRBV7-2; CDR3 protein: ASSERYTGGGKGGYT
J gene: TRBJ2-1; clone size: NA; V gene: TRBV7-6; CDR3 protein: ASSLSFPLTLASEQF
J gene: TRBJ2-5; clone size: NA; V gene: TRBV18; CDR3 protein: ASSPWTDGKETQY
J gene: TRBJ1-3; clone size: once; V gene: TRBV18; CDR3 protein: ASSRPGQGENTIY
J gene: TRBJ2-7; clone size: NA; V gene: TRBV27; CDR3 protein: ASSLRQGAYEQY
J gene: TRBJ2-3; clone size: NA; V gene: TRBV7-8; CDR3 protein: ASSLGHIKLDTQY
J gene: TRBJ2-7; clone size: NA; V gene: TRBV14; CDR3 protein: ASKMGHHYEQY
J gene: TRBJ1-1; clone size: NA; V gene: TRBV19; CDR3 protein: ASSRGLGTEAF
J gene: TRBJ2-3; clone size: NA; V gene: TRBV7-9; CDR3 protein: ASSPPGNPTDTQY
J gene: TRBJ2-1; clone size: NA; V gene: TRBV7-9; CDR3 protein: ASSLDLANNEQF
J gene: TRBJ2-3; clone size: NA; V gene: TRBV25-1; CDR3 protein: ASSKGQGWTDTQY
J gene: TRBJ2-5; clone size: NA; V gene: TRBV5-1; CDR3 protein: ASSLRAQGPGTQY
J gene: TRBJ2-7; clone size: NA; V gene: TRBV7-9; CDR3 protein: ASSLFIAISVEYEQY
J gene: TRBJ1-1; clone size: NA; V gene: TRBV29-1; CDR3 protein: SVERGGLRGGTEAF
J gene: TRBJ2-7; clone size: NA; V gene: TRBV7-7; CDR3 protein: ASSRRSYEQY
J gene: TRBJ1-1; clone size: NA; V gene: TRBV12-5; CDR3 protein: ASGWDSTEAF
J gene: TRBJ2-3; clone size: NA; V gene: TRBV2; CDR3 protein: ASREGWLSTDTQY
J gene: TRBJ2-7; clone size: NA; V gene: TRBV25-1; CDR3 protein: ASSKQASYEQY
J gene: TRBJ1-5; clone size: NA; V gene: TRBV2; CDR3 protein: ASSPGTTYSNQPQH
J gene: TRBJ2-7; clone size: NA; V gene: TRBV9; CDR3 protein: ASSVDGTLAYEQY
J gene: TRBJ1-1; clone size: NA; V gene: TRBV5-1; CDR3 protein: ASSLSTGLMNTEAF
J gene: TRBJ2-7; clone size: NA; V gene: TRBV5-6; CDR3 protein: ASSLERTGASYEQY
J gene: TRBJ1-1; clone size: NA; V gene: TRBV5-6; CDR3 protein: ASSPPDSNTEAF
J gene: TRBJ2-5; clone size: NA; V gene: TRBV30; CDR3 protein: ALSGSVETQY
J gene: TRBJ2-1; clone size: NA; V gene: TRBV7-3; CDR3 protein: ASSRLSGGSYNEQF
J gene: TRBJ2-3; clone size: NA; V gene: TRBV10-3; CDR3 protein: ATRGGDTQY
J gene: TRBJ1-2; clone size: NA; V gene: TRBV9; CDR3 protein: ASSEGQGMVYGYT
J gene: TRBJ2-5; clone size: NA; V gene: TRBV16; CDR3 protein: ASTGQRRYQETQY
J gene: TRBJ1-5; clone size: NA; V gene: TRBV6-5; CDR3 protein: ASSYGGGGQPQH